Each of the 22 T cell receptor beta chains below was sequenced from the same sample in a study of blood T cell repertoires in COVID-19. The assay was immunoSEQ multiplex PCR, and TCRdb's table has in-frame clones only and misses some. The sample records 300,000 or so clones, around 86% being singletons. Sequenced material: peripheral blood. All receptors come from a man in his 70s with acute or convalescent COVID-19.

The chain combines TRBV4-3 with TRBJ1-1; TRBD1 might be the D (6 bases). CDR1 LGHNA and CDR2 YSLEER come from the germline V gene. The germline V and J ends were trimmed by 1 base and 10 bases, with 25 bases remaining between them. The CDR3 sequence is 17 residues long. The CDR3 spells CASSQGYTGGAYVGAFF. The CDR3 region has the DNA TGCGCCAGCAGCCAAGGTTATACGGGGGGCGCTTATGTCGGAGCTTTCTTT.

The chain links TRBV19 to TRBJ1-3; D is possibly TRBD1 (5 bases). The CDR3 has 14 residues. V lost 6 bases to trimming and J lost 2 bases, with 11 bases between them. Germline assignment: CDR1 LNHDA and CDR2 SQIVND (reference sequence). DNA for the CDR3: TGTGCCAGTAGGTACGGGGGAACTGGAAACACCATATATTTT. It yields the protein CASRYGGTGNTIYF.

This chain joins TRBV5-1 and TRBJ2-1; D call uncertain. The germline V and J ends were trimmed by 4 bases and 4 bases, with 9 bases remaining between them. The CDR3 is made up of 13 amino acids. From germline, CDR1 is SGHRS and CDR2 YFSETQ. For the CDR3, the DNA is TGCGCCAGCAGCCTGGACGGGTACAATGAGCAGTTCTTC. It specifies CASSLDGYNEQFF.

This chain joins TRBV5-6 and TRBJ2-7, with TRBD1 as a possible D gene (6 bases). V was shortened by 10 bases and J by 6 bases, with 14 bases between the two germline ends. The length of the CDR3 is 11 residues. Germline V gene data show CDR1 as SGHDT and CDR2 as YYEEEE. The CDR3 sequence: CAPGVGAEQYF. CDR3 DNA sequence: TGTGCCCCCGGGGTGGGGGCCGAGCAGTACTTC.

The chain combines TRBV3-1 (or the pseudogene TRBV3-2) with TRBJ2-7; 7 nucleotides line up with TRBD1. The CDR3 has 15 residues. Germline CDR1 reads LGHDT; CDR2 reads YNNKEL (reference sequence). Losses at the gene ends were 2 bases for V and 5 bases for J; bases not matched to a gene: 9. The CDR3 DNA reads TGTGCCAGCAGCCAAACCTGGGACAGAATGGACGAGCAGTACTTC. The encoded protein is CASSQTWDRMDEQYF.

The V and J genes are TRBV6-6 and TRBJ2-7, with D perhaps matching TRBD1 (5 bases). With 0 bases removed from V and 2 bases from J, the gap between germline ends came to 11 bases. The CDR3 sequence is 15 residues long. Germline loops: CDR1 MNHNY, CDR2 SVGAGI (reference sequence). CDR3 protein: CASSYSRQSAYEQYF. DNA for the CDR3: TGTGCCAGCAGTTACTCGAGACAGTCGGCCTACGAGCAGTACTTC.

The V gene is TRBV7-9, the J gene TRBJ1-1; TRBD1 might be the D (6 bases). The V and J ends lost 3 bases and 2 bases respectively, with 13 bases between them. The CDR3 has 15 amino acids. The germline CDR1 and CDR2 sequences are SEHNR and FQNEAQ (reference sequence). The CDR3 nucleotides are TGTGCCAGCAGCTTCCAGGGAGGGGGAAACACTGAAGCTTTCTTT. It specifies CASSFQGGGNTEAFF.

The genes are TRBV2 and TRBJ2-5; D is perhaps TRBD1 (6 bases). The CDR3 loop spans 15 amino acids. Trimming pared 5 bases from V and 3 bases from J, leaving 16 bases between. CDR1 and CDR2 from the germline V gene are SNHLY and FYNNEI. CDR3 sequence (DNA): TGTGCCAGCAGTACCACAGGGAATCGGGAAGAGACCCAGTACTTC. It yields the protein CASSTTGNREETQYF.

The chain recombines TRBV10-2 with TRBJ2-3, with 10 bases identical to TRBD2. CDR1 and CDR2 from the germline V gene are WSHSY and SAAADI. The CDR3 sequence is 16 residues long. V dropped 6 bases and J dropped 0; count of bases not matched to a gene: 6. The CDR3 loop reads CASRSGTSASTDTQYF. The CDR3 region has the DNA TGCGCCAGCAGATCCGGGACTAGCGCTAGCACAGATACGCAGTATTTT.

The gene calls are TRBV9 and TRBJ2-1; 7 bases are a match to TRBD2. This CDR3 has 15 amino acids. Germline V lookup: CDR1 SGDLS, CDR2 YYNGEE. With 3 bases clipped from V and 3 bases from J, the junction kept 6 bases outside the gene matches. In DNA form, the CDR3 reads TGTGCCAGCAGCGAGACCGGGACTATCTACAATGAGCAGTTCTTC. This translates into CASSETGTIYNEQFF. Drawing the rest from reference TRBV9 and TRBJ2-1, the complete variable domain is DSGVTQTPKHLITATGQRVTLRCSPRSGDLSVYWYQQSLDQGLQFLIQYYNGEERAKGNILERFSAQQFPDLHSELNLSSLELGDSALYFCASSETGTIYNEQFFGPGTRLTVL.

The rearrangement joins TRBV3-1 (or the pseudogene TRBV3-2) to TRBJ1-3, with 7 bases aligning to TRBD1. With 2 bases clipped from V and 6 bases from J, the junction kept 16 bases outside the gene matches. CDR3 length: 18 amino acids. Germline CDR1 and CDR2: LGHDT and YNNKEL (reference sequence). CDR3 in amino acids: CASSQFSGSGTAVNTIYF. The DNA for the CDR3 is TGTGCCAGCAGCCAATTCTCAGGTAGCGGGACAGCTGTAAACACCATATATTTT.

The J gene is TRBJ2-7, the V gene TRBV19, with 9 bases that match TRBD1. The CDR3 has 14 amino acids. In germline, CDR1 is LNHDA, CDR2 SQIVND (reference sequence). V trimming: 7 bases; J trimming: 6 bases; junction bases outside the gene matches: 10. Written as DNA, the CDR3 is TGTGCCAGTACCCTAAGGACAGGGGCCGTCGAGCAGTACTTC. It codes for CASTLRTGAVEQYF.

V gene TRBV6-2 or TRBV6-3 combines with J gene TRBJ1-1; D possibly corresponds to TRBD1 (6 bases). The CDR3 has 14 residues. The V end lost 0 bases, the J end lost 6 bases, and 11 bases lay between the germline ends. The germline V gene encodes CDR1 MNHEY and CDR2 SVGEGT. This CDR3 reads CASSYSQGRAEAFF. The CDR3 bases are TGTGCCAGCAGTTACTCACAGGGTCGTGCTGAAGCTTTCTTT.

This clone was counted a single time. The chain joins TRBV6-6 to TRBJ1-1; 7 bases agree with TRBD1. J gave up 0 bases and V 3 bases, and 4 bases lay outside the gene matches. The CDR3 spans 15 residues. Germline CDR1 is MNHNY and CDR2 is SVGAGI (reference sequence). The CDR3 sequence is CASSYGDRMNTEAFF. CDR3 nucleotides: TGTGCCAGCAGTTATGGGGACAGAATGAACACTGAAGCTTTCTTT.

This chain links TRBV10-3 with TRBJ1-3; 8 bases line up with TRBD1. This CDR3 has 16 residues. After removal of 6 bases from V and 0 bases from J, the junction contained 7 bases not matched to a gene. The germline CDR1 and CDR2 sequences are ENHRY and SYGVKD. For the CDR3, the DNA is TGTGCCATCAGCCGGGGGACAGGCTTCTCTGGAAACACCATATATTTT. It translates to CAISRGTGFSGNTIYF.

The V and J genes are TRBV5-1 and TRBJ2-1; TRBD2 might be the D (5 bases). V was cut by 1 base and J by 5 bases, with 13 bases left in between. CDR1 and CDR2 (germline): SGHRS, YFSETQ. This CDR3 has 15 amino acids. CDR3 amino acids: CASSLQGRDDNEQFF. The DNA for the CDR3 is TGCGCCAGCAGCTTGCAAGGGAGAGACGACAATGAGCAGTTCTTC.

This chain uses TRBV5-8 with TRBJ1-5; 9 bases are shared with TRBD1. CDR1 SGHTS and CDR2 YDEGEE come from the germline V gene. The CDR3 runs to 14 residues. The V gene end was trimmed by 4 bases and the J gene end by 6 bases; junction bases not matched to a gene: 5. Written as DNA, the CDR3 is TGTGCCAGCAGCCGGACAGGGGTCGGTCAGCCCCAGCATTTT. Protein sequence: CASSRTGVGQPQHF.

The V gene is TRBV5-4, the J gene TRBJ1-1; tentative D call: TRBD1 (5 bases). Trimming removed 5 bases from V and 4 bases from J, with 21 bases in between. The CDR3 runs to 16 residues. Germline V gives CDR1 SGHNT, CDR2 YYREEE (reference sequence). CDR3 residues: CASSPDGRPRGTEAFF. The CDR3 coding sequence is TGTGCCAGCAGTCCCGATGGAAGACCAAGGGGCACTGAAGCTTTCTTT.

CDR3 bases: TGTGCCAGCAGCCTGGGACAGGAAGCTTTCTTT. Translated: CASSLGQEAFF. V and J are TRBV5-4 and TRBJ1-1; 7 bases map to TRBD1. From germline, CDR1 is SGHNT and CDR2 YYREEE (reference sequence). The CDR3 is 11 residues long. With 4 bases clipped from V and 8 bases from J, the junction kept 2 bases outside the gene matches.

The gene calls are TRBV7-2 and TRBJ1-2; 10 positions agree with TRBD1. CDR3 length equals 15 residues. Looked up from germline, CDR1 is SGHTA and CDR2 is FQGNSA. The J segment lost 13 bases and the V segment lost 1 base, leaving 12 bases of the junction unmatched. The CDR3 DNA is TGTGCCAGCAGCTTAGGAGGGGGCGGGACAGGGGTTAGCACCTTC. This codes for CASSLGGGGTGVSTF.

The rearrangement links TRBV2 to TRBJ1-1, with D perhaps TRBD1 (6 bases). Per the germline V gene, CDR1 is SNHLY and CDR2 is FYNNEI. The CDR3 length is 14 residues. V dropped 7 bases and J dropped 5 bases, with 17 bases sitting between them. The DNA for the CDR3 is TGTGCCAGCACCGTGGGGGGGCAGGGTACTGAAGCTTTCTTT. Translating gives CASTVGGQGTEAFF.

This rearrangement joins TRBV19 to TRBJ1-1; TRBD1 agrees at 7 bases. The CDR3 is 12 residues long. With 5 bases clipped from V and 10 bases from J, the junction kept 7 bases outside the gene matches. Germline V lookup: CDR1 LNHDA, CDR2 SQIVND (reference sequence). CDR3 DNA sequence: TGTGCCAGTAGTCAACGGACAGGAGCAGCTTTCTTT. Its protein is CASSQRTGAAFF.